This TCR beta chain came from a study of shared clonotypes between healthy human individuals. Naive CD8 cells were CD45RO-negative, positively selected for CCR7, excluding terminally differentiated effector memory CD45RA+ cells. The repertoire was sequenced with immunoSEQ multiplex PCR; TCRdb's copy has only in-frame clones and lacks some. This sample yields around 2.1 million clones, of which roughly 91% are seen a single time; roughly 1.7% belongs to the top ten. This CDR3 region has 16 residues. Trimming stripped 1 base from V and 3 bases from J, with 16 bases between. CDR1 and CDR2 (germline): LNHNV, YYDKDF (reference sequence).

The source material was naive CD8+ T cells from PBMCs. This TCR derives from a young man in good health. Some clones in this sample may be carry-over from other donors' samples. The rearrangement links TRBV15 to TRBJ2-7; D is perhaps TRBD2 (5 bases). This CDR3 reads CATSRGEGFVNYEQYF. The CDR3 DNA is TGTGCCACCAGCAGAGGAGAGGGTTTCGTCAACTACGAGCAGTACTTC.